A single sample gave rise to the 20 T cell receptor beta chains below, sequenced in a study of CD8 T cells in ankylosing spondylitis. TCRdb re-called the 5' RACE reads through MiXCR, storing one row per CDR3 protein. The sample holds 150,000 to 200,000 distinct CDR3 sequences; roughly 30% are singletons and the top ten take about 5.5%. Sequenced sample: synovial fluid, either unsorted or a sorted T cell fraction (not recorded which). The origin of the receptors is a male donor with ankylosing spondylitis.

This clonotype has a count of ten or more. V usage is TRBV18 and J usage is TRBJ2-6; the D gene is possibly TRBD2 (5 bases). From germline, CDR1 is KGHSH and CDR2 LQKENI. This CDR3 has 16 residues. Trimming stripped 3 bases from V and 4 bases from J, with 13 bases between. The CDR3, as DNA: TGTGCCAGCTCACCTCCCCGGGAAATAGGGGCCAACGTCCTGACTTTC. It encodes CASSPPREIGANVLTF.

The chain joins TRBV11-1 to TRBJ1-2; D is unclear. Germline values: CDR1 SGHAT, CDR2 FQDESV (reference sequence). The V end lost 4 bases, the J end lost 8 bases, and 11 bases lay between the germline ends. There are 12 residues in the CDR3. The CDR3 reads CASSWVGDGYTF. CDR3 nucleotides: TGTGCCAGCAGCTGGGTGGGAGACGGCTACACCTTC. The full variable domain, in which reference TRBV11-1 and TRBJ1-2 provide the parts outside the CDR3, is EAEVAQSPRYKITEKSQAVAFWCDPISGHATLYWYRQILGQGPELLVQFQDESVVDDSQLPKDRFSAERLKGVDSTLKIQPAELGDSAMYLCASSWVGDGYTFGSGTRLTVV.

CDR3 sequence: CATGTADSYEQYF. DNA for the CDR3: TGTGCCACCGGGACGGCAGACTCCTACGAGCAGTACTTC. The V call is TRBV24-1, the J call TRBJ2-7; D assignment may be TRBD1 or TRBD2 (5 bases each). The CDR3 sequence is 13 residues long. Between the trimmed V and J ends, which lost 9 bases and 0 bases, there was a span of 11 bases. Per the germline V gene, CDR1 is KGHDR and CDR2 is SFDVKD.

The genes are TRBV18 and TRBJ1-2, with a weak D call TRBD1 (5 bases). V lost 6 bases and J lost 3, with 11 bases in between. The CDR3 extends over 13 amino acids. Germline V gene lookup returns CDR1 KGHSH and CDR2 LQKENI. CDR3 sequence (DNA): TGTGCCAGCTCGCCTGGGACGGACTATGGCTACACCTTC. Its translation is CASSPGTDYGYTF.

This chain's CDR3 is CASSTSGGYNEQFF. The CDR3, as DNA: TGTGCCAGCAGTACAAGCGGGGGGTACAATGAGCAGTTCTTC. The chain is built from TRBV12-3 or TRBV12-4 and TRBJ2-1, with TRBD2 matching 9 bases. The J segment lost 4 bases and the V segment lost 5 bases, leaving 3 bases of the junction unmatched. The CDR3 contains 14 residues.

This clonotype has more than one count but fewer than ten. CDR3 coding DNA: TGCGCCAGCAGCTTGGCCAGTTCTGGCTACACCTTC. Translation: CASSLASSGYTF. The rearrangement links TRBV5-1 to TRBJ1-2; no clear D. Trimming shortened V by 0 bases and J by 7 bases, and 7 bases separated the two germline ends. Germline values: CDR1 SGHRS, CDR2 YFSETQ. The CDR3 totals 12 residues.

The rearrangement links TRBV7-9 to TRBJ2-2, with D uncertain. The CDR3 covers 13 residues. Germline V gene data show CDR1 as SEHNR and CDR2 as FQNEAQ (reference sequence). Deletions cut 1 base from V and 10 bases from J, with 10 bases between. The DNA of the CDR3 is TGTGCCAGCAGCTTAGAGTTTAAGCAGGAGCTGTTTTTT. It translates to CASSLEFKQELFF.

At least ten counts were recorded for this clonotype. V and J are TRBV20-1 and TRBJ1-6; 9 bases are shared with TRBD1. Germline V gene data show CDR1 as DFQATT and CDR2 as SNEGSKA (reference sequence). The CDR3 length is 14 residues. V gave up 4 bases and J gave up 8 bases; unmatched junction bases: 6. The CDR3 sequence: CSAKYRTGDSPLHF. CDR3 sequence (DNA): TGCAGTGCTAAATATAGGACAGGGGATTCACCCCTCCACTTT.

This clonotype was recorded a few times. This chain joins TRBV5-5 and TRBJ2-7, with D maybe TRBD2 (5 bases). V was shortened by 0 bases and J by 2 bases, with 18 bases between the two germline ends. CDR1 is SGHKS and CDR2 is YYEKEE in the germline V gene (reference sequence). The CDR3 length is 17 residues. CDR3 loop: CASSLALGNRDTYEQYF. Here the CDR3 DNA reads TGTGCCAGCAGCTTGGCGTTAGGAAACCGGGATACCTACGAGCAGTACTTC.

This clonotype turned up a few times. The V gene is TRBV7-9, the J gene TRBJ2-3; D remains unclear. V was clipped by 0 bases and J by 5 bases, with 15 bases between them. The germline CDR1 and CDR2 sequences are SEHNR and FQNEAQ (reference sequence). The CDR3 extends over 16 amino acids. This CDR3 is CASSLASATLLDTQYF. DNA of the CDR3: TGTGCCAGCAGCTTAGCCTCCGCCACACTCCTAGATACGCAGTATTTT.

The chain is built from TRBV11-2 and TRBJ1-6; D is uncertain. The CDR3 has 18 amino acids. Looked up from germline, CDR1 is SGHAT and CDR2 is FQNNGV. Trimming took off 1 base at V and 0 bases at J, with 13 bases between the two ends. CDR3 loop: CASSLVFGGSSYNSPLHF. The CDR3 nucleotides are TGTGCCAGCAGCTTAGTCTTTGGAGGGAGCTCCTATAATTCACCCCTCCACTTT.

The rearrangement joins TRBV11-2 to TRBJ2-7; no reliable D call. The CDR3 has 12 amino acids. Trimming left V 10 bases short and J 7 bases short, with 17 bases between. Germline V gene lookup returns CDR1 SGHAT and CDR2 FQNNGV. The CDR3: CATNLGMGEQYF. In DNA form, the CDR3 reads TGTGCCACCAACTTGGGGATGGGGGAGCAGTACTTC.

CDR3 bases: TGCAGCGTTGAAGGCGGTCCGGAGGAGACCCAGTACTTC. Its protein product is CSVEGGPEETQYF. This chain connects TRBV29-1 to TRBJ2-5; D unresolved. CDR3 length: 13 amino acids. In germline, CDR1 is SQVTM, CDR2 ANQGSEA. V was cut by 1 base and J by 5 bases, with 11 bases left in between.

This clonotype was detected only a few times. This chain uses TRBV4-2 with TRBJ2-3; D perhaps matches TRBD2 (6 bases). CDR1 and CDR2 from the germline V gene are LGHNA and YNFKEQ. The CDR3 is made up of 14 amino acids. Between the trimmed V and J ends, which lost 6 bases and 1 base, there was a span of 11 bases. As DNA, the CDR3 is TGTGCCAGCAGACCGGGACTTGGCACAGATACGCAGTATTTT. This gives the protein CASRPGLGTDTQYF.

This clonotype has just a few counts. This chain links TRBV9 with TRBJ1-2; D may be TRBD1 (6 bases). The length of the CDR3 is 13 residues. The V end lost 0 bases, the J end lost 8 bases, and 11 bases lay between the germline ends. From germline, CDR1 is SGDLS and CDR2 YYNGEE. The CDR3 sequence is CASSVVSGVGYTF. CDR3 nucleotide sequence: TGTGCCAGCAGCGTAGTTTCAGGGGTGGGCTACACCTTC.

This chain joins TRBV13 and TRBJ1-2; 9 bases agree with TRBD1. Germline assignment: CDR1 PRHDT and CDR2 FYEKMQ (reference sequence). V shed 3 bases and J 5 bases; nucleotides not matched to a gene: 7. The CDR3 has 15 residues. The CDR3 spells CASSFNRGRGYGYTF. The CDR3 region has the DNA TGTGCCAGCAGCTTTAACAGGGGGCGTGGGTATGGCTACACCTTC.

The CDR3: CASRDSWGSYEQYF. The CDR3 region has the DNA TGTGCCAGCAGAGACTCCTGGGGCTCCTACGAGCAGTACTTC. The V gene is TRBV6-5, the J gene TRBJ2-7; the D is unclear. The germline V and J ends were trimmed by 6 bases and 0 bases, with 12 bases remaining between them. CDR1 MNHEY and CDR2 SVGAGI come from the germline V gene. The CDR3 spans 14 residues.

The chain is built from TRBV7-9 and TRBJ1-2; TRBD1 is a possible D gene (6 bases). The CDR3 has 17 residues. V dropped 5 bases and J dropped 0 bases, with 19 bases sitting between them. The germline CDR1 and CDR2 sequences are SEHNR and FQNEAQ (reference sequence). Here the CDR3 DNA reads TGTGCCAGCAGCCAACACGCCTTGTCAGGGGCTAACTATGGCTACACCTTC. It codes for CASSQHALSGANYGYTF.

The chain couples TRBV7-2 to TRBJ1-5, with 9 bases lining up with TRBD1. The CDR3 totals 15 residues. Germline lookup yields CDR1 SGHTA and CDR2 FQGNSA. Trimming removed 1 base from V and 7 bases from J; junction bases left unmatched: 5. The CDR3 region has the DNA TGTGCCAGCAGCTTAGAAGGGACAGGGCCGCAGCCCCAGCATTTT. Protein: CASSLEGTGPQPQHF.

The J gene is TRBJ2-7, the V gene TRBV5-1; 8 nucleotides match TRBD1. CDR1 and CDR2 from the germline V gene are SGHRS and YFSETQ. CDR3 length equals 14 residues. The V and J ends lost 0 bases and 5 bases, in that order; junction bases with no gene match: 4. The CDR3 region is CASSLGTGKDEQYF. CDR3 in DNA: TGCGCCAGCAGCTTGGGGACAGGGAAGGACGAGCAGTACTTC.